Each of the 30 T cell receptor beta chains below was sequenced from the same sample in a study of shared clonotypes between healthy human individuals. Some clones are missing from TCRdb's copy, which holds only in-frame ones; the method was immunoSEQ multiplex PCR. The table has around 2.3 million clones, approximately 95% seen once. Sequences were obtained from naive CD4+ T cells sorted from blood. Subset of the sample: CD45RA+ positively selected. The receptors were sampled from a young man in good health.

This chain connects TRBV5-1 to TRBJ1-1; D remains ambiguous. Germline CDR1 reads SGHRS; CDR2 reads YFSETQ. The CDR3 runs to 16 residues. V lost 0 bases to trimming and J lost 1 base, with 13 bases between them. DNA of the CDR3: TGCGCCAGCAGCTTGGAGGGAGGGATGGGGAACACTGAAGCTTTCTTT. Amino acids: CASSLEGGMGNTEAFF. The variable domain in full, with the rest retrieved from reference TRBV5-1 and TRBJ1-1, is KAGVTQTPRYLIKTRGQQVTLSCSPISGHRSVSWYQQTPGQGLQFLFEYFSETQRNKGNFPGRFSGRQFSNSRSEMNVSTLELGDSALYLCASSLEGGMGNTEAFFGQGTRLTVV.

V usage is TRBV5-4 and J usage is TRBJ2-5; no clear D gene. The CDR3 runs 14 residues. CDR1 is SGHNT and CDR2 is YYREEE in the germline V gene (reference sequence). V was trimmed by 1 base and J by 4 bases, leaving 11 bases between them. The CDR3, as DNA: TGTGCCAGCAGCTTGTCGCAATTAGTAGAGACCCAGTACTTC. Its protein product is CASSLSQLVETQYF.

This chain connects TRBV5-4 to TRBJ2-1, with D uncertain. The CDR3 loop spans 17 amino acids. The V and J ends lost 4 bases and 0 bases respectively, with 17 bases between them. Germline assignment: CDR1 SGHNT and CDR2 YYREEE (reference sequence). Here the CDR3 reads CASSPPPPRSSYNEQFF. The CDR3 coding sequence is TGTGCCAGCAGCCCACCCCCCCCCAGGAGCTCCTACAATGAGCAGTTCTTC.

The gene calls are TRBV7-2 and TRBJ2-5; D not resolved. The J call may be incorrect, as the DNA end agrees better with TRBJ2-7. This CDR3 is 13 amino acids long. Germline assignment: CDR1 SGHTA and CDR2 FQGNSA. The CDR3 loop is CASSPPSLYEQYF. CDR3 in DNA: TGTGCCAGCAGCCCACCATCCCTCTACGAGCAGTACTTC.

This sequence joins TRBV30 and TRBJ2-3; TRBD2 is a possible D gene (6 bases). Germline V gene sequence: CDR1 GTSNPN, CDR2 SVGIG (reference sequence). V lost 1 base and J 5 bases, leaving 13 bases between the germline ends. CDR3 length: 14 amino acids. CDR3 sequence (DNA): TGTGCCTGGAGTGGTGGGGCGCGGGGAGATACGCAGTATTTT. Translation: CAWSGGARGDTQYF.

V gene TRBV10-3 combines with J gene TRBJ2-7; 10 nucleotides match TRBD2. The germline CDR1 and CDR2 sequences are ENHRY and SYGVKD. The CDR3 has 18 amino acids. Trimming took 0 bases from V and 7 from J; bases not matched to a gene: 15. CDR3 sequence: CAISESKTRAAGGREQYF. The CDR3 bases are TGTGCCATCAGTGAGTCGAAAACAAGGGCAGCGGGGGGGCGTGAGCAGTACTTC.

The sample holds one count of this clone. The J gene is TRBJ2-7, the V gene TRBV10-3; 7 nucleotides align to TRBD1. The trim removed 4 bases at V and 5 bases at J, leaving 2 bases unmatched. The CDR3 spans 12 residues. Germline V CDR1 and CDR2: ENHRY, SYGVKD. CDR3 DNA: TGTGCCATCAGTGTAGGGGGCGACGAGCAGTACTTC. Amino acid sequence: CAISVGGDEQYF.

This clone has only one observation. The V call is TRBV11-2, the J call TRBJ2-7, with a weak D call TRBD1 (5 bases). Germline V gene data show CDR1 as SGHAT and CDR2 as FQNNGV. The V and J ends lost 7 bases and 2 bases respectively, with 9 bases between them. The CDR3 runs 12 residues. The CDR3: CASKGAPYEQYF. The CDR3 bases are TGTGCCAGCAAAGGGGCCCCCTACGAGCAGTACTTC.

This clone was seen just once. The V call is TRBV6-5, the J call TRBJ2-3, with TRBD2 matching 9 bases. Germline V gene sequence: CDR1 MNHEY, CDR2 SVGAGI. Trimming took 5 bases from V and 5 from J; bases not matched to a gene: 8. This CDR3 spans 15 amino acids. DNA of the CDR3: TGTGCCAGCAGTAGCCCAGCGGGAGGTGGAGATACGCAGTATTTT. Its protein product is CASSSPAGGGDTQYF.

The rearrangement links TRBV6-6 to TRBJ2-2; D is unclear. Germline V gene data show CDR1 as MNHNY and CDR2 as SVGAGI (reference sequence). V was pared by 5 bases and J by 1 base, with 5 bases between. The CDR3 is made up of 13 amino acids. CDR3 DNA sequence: TGTGCCAGCAGTGACGGGAACACCGGGGAGCTGTTTTTT. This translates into CASSDGNTGELFF.

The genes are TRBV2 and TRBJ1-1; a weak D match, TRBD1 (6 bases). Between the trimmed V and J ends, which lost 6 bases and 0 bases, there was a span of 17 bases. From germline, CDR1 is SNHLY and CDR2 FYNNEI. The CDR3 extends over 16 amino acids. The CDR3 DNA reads TGTGCCAGCAGCCAAATCGGGGGGCAGTTGAACACTGAAGCTTTCTTT. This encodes CASSQIGGQLNTEAFF. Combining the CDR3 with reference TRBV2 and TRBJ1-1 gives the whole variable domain EPEVTQTPSHQVTQMGQEVILRCVPISNHLYFYWYRQILGQKVEFLVSFYNNEISEKSEIFDDQFSVERPDGSNFTLKIRSTKLEDSAMYFCASSQIGGQLNTEAFFGQGTRLTVV.

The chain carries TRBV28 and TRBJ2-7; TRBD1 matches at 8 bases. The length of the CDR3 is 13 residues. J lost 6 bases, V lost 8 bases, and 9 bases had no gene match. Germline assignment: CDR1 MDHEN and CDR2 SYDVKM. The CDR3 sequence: CASRRTGSSEQYF. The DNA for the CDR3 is TGTGCCAGCCGGCGGACAGGGTCCAGCGAGCAGTACTTC.

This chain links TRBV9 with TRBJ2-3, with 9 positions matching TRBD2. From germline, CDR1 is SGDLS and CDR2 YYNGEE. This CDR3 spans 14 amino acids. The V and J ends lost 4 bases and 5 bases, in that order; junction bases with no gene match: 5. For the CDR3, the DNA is TGTGCCAGCAGCCTTAGCGGGAGAGTAGATACGCAGTATTTT. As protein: CASSLSGRVDTQYF.

CDR3 residues: CASSVVQSLSEAFF. Here the CDR3 DNA reads TGTGCCAGCAGCGTAGTCCAGAGTCTCTCTGAAGCTTTCTTT. The chain employs TRBV9 and TRBJ1-1; D unresolved. The CDR3 runs to 14 residues. The germline CDR1 and CDR2 sequences are SGDLS and YYNGEE. V was trimmed by 0 bases and J by 6 bases, leaving 12 bases between them.

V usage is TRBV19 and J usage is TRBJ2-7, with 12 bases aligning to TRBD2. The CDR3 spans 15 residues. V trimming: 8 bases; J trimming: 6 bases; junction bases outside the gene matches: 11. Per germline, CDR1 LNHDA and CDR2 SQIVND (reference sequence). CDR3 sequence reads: CASRPTSGGSSEQYF. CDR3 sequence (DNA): TGTGCCAGTCGCCCGACTAGCGGGGGCTCTTCCGAGCAGTACTTC.

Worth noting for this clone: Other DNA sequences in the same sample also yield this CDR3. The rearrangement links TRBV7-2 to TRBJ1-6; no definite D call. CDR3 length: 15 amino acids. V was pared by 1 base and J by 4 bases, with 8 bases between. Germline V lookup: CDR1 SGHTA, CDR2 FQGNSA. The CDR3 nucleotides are TGTGCCAGCAGCTTAGGTCAGGCATATAATTCACCCCTCCACTTT. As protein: CASSLGQAYNSPLHF. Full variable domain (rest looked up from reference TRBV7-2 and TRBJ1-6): GAGVSQSPSNKVTEKGKDVELRCDPISGHTALYWYRQSLGQGLEFLIYFQGNSAPDKSGLPSDRFSAERTGGSVSTLTIQRTQQEDSAVYLCASSLGQAYNSPLHFGNGTRLTVT.

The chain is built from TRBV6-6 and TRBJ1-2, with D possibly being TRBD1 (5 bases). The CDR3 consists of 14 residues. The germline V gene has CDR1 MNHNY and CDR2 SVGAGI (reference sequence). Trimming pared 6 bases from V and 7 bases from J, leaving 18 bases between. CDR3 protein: CASRPQGQGSGYTF. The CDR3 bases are TGTGCCAGCAGACCTCAAGGACAAGGAAGTGGCTACACCTTC.

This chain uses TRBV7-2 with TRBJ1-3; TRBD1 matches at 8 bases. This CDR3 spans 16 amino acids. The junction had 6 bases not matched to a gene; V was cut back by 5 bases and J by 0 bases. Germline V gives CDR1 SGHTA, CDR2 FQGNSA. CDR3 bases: TGTGCCAGCAGCACCTTTACAGGGGGCTCTGGAAACACCATATATTTT. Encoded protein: CASSTFTGGSGNTIYF.

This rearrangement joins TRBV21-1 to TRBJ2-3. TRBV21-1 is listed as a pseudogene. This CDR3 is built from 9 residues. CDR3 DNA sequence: TGTGCCAGCCCCGATACGCAGTATTTT. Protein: CASPDTQYF.

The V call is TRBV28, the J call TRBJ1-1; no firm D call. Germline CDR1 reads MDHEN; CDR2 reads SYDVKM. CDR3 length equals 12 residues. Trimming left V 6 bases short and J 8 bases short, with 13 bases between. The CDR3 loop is CASSVPGFEAFF. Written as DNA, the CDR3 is TGTGCCAGCAGCGTACCGGGATTCGAAGCTTTCTTT.

The CDR3 bases are TGTGCCAGCAGCCTCACCGGGGAGAACACTGAAGCTTTCTTT. Amino acid sequence: CASSLTGENTEAFF. V and J are TRBV6-5 and TRBJ1-1, with unresolved D. Between the trimmed V and J ends, which lost 6 bases and 1 base, there was a span of 12 bases. The CDR3 is 14 residues long. Germline V gene data show CDR1 as MNHEY and CDR2 as SVGAGI.

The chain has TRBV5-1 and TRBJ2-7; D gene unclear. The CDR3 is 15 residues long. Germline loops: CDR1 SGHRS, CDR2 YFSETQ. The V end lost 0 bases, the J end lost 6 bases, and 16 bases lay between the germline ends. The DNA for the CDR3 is TGCGCCAGCAGCTTGGCCAACCTACGGGCCTCCGAGCAGTACTTC. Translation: CASSLANLRASEQYF. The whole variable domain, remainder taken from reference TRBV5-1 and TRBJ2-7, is KAGVTQTPRYLIKTRGQQVTLSCSPISGHRSVSWYQQTPGQGLQFLFEYFSETQRNKGNFPGRFSGRQFSNSRSEMNVSTLELGDSALYLCASSLANLRASEQYFGPGTRLTVT.

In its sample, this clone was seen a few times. CDR3 coding DNA: TGCAGCGTTGAAGTATCGGGGGACAACACCGGGGAGCTGTTTTTT. Its protein product is CSVEVSGDNTGELFF. The rearrangement uses TRBV29-1 and TRBJ2-2; perhaps TRBD2 as D (6 bases). The CDR3 spans 15 residues. Trimming took 1 base from V and 2 from J, leaving 11 bases between them. The germline V gene encodes CDR1 SQVTM and CDR2 ANQGSEA.

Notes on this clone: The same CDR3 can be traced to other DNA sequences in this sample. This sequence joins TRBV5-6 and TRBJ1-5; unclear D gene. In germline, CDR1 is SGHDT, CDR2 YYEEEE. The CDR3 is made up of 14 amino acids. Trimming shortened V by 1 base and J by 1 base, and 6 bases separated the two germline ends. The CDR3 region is CASSLLGSNQPQHF. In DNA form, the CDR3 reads TGTGCCAGCAGCTTGTTGGGGAGCAATCAGCCCCAGCATTTT.

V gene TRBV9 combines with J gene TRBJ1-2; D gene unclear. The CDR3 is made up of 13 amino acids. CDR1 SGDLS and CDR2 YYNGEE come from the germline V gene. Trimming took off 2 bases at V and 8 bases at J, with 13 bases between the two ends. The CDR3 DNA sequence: TGTGCCAGCAGCGTCGGAGCGGATGGGGGCTACACCTTC. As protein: CASSVGADGGYTF.

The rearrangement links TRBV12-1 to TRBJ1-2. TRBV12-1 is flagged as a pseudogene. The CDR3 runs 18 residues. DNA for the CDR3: TGTGCCAGCAGCTTTGCGCGAATTCCCGGGAGGGAGAACTATGGCTACACCTTC. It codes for CASSFARIPGRENYGYTF.

The CDR3 region is CAISEPGSSPQHF. The CDR3 nucleotides are TGTGCCATCAGTGAGCCAGGGAGTAGCCCCCAGCATTTT. This sequence joins TRBV10-3 and TRBJ1-5; tentative D call: TRBD1 (5 bases). Germline CDR1 reads ENHRY; CDR2 reads SYGVKD. This CDR3 is built from 13 residues. Trimming took 2 bases from V and 10 from J, leaving 12 bases between them.

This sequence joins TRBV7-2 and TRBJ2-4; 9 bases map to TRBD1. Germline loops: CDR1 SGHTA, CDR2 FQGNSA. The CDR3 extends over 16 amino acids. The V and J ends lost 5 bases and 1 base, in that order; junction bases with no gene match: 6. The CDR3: CASSPQGAGAKNIQYF. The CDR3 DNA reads TGTGCCAGCAGCCCACAGGGGGCGGGGGCCAAAAACATTCAGTACTTC.

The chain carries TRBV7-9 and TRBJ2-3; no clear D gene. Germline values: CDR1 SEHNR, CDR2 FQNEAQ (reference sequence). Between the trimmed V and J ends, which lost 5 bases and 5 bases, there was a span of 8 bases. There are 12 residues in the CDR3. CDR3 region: CASSPLLDTQYF. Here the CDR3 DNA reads TGTGCCAGCAGCCCCTTATTAGATACGCAGTATTTT.

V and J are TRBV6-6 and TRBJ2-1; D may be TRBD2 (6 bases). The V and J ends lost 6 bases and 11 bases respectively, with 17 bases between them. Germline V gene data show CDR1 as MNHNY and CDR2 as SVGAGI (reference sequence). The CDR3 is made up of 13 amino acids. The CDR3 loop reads CASSPLAGIQQFF. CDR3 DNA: TGTGCCAGCAGCCCACTAGCCGGAATCCAGCAGTTCTTC.